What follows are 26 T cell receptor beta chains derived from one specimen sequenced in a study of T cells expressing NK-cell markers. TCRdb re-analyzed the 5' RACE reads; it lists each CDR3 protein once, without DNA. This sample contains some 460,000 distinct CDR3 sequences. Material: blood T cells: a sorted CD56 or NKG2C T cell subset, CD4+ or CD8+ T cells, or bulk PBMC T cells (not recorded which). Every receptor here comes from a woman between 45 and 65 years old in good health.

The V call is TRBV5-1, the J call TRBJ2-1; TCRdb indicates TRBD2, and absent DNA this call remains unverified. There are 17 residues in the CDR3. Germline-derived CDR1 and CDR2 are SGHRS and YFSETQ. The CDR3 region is CASSLVVASGSYNEQFF. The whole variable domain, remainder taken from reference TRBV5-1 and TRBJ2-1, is KAGVTQTPRYLIKTRGQQVTLSCSPISGHRSVSWYQQTPGQGLQFLFEYFSETQRNKGNFPGRFSGRQFSNSRSEMNVSTLELGDSALYLCASSLVVASGSYNEQFFGPGTRLTVL.

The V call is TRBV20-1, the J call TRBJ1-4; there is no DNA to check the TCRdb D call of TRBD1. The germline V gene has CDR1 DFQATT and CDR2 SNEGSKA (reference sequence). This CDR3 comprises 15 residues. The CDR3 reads CSARRGSGGNEKLFF.

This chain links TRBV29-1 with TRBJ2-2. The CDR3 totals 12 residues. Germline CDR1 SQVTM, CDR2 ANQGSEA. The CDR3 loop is CSVDKGTGELFF.

This CDR3 reads CANDRGGKLFF. The rearrangement links TRBV21-1 to TRBJ1-4; TCRdb gives TRBD1 as the D gene, but with no DNA this cannot be confirmed. TRBV21-1 constitutes a pseudogene. This CDR3 has 11 residues.

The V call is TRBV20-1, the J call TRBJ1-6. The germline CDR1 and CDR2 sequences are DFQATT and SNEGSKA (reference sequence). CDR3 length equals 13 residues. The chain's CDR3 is CSARDPLNSPLHF.

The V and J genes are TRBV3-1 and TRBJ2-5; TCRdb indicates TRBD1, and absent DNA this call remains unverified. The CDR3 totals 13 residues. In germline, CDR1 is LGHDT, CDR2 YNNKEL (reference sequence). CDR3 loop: CASSHRGRETQYF.

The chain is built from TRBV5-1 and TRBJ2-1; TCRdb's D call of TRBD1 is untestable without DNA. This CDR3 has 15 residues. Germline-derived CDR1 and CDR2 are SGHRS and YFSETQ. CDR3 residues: CASRESWTGVGEQFF.

CDR3 sequence reads: CASSFSGRNTEAFF. The gene calls are TRBV13 and TRBJ1-1; the D call of TRBD1 rests on TCRdb alone, since no DNA is present to check it. The germline gives CDR1 PRHDT, CDR2 FYEKMQ (reference sequence). This CDR3 contains 14 residues.

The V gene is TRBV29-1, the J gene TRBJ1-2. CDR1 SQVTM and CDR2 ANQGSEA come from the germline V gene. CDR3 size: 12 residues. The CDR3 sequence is CSVVWANYGYTF.

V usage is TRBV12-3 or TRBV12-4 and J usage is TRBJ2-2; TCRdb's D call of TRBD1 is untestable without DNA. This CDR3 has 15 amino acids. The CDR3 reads CASRYRATHTGELFF.

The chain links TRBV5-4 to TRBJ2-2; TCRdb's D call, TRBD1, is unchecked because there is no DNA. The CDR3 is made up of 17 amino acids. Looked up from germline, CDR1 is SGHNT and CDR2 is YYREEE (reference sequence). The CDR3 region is CASSPMGGQGAGGELFF.

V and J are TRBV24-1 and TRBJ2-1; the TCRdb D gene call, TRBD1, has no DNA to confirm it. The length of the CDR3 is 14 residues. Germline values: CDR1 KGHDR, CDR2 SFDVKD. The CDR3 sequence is CATSQRQVGNEQFF.

Here the CDR3 reads CASSLDRFSGMTPRNTGELFF. The chain combines TRBV7-2 with TRBJ2-2; there is no DNA to check the TCRdb D call of TRBD2. Germline CDR1 is SGHTA and CDR2 is FQGNSA. The CDR3 consists of 21 residues. The full variable domain, in which reference TRBV7-2 and TRBJ2-2 provide the parts outside the CDR3, is GAGVSQSPSNKVTEKGKDVELRCDPISGHTALYWYRQSLGQGLEFLIYFQGNSAPDKSGLPSDRFSAERTGGSVSTLTIQRTQQEDSAVYLCASSLDRFSGMTPRNTGELFFGEGSRLTVL.

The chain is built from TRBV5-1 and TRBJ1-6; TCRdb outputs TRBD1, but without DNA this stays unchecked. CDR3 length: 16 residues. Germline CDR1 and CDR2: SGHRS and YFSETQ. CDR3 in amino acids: CASRTEITGVGSPLHF.

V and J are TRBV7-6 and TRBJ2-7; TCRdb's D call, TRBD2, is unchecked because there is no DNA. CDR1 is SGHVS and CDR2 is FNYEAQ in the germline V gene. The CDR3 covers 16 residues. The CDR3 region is CASSSWTSGEPYEQYF.

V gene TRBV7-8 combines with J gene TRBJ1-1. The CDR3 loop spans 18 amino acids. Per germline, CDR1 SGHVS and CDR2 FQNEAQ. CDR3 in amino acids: CASSLDRITLIEYTEAFF.

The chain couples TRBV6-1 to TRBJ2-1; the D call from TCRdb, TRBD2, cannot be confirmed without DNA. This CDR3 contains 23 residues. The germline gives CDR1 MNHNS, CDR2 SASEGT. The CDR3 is CASSEAPGAGGLAGKRSYNEQFF.

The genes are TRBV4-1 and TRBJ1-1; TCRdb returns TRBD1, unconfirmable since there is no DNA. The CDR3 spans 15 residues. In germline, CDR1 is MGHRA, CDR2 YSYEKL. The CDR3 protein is CASSQAHRGRTEAFF.

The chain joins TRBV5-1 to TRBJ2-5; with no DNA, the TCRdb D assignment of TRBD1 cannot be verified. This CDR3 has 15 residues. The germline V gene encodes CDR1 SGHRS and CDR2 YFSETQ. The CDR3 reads CASSGGTWGPETQYF. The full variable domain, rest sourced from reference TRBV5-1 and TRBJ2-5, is KAGVTQTPRYLIKTRGQQVTLSCSPISGHRSVSWYQQTPGQGLQFLFEYFSETQRNKGNFPGRFSGRQFSNSRSEMNVSTLELGDSALYLCASSGGTWGPETQYFGPGTRLLVL.

The CDR3: CASPGEGDRDYIQYF. This chain links TRBV4-1 with TRBJ2-4; TCRdb outputs TRBD1, but without DNA this stays unchecked. The length of the CDR3 is 15 residues. The germline V gene has CDR1 MGHRA and CDR2 YSYEKL.

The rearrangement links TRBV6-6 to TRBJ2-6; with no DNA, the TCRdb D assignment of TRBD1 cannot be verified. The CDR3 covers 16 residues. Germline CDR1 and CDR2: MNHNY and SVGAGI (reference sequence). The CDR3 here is CASSYSGQEITNVLTF.

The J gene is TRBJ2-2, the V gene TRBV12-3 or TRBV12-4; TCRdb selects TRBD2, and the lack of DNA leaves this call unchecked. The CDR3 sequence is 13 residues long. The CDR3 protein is CASRRLATGELFF.

The CDR3 reads CASSAGLHNEQFF. The chain recombines TRBV28 with TRBJ2-1. This CDR3 has 13 residues. Per the germline V gene, CDR1 is MDHEN and CDR2 is SYDVKM.

The CDR3 here is CASSWLRGGPEAFF. This rearrangement joins TRBV12-3 or TRBV12-4 to TRBJ1-1; TCRdb's D gene call, TRBD1, goes unchecked for lack of DNA. The CDR3 covers 14 residues.

The CDR3 sequence: CASSQDPGRGGGTDTQYF. The chain is built from TRBV4-1 and TRBJ2-3; TCRdb's assignment of TRBD2 cannot be checked, as there is no DNA. The CDR3 contains 18 residues. CDR1 and CDR2 (germline): MGHRA, YSYEKL.

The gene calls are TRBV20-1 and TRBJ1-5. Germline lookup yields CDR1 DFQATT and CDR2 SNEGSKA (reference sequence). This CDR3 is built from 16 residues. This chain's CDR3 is CSARDRFTWGNQPQHF.